A selection of T cell receptor beta chains follows, all from one sample in a study of T-cell memory formation after mild COVID-19. From the 5' RACE reads, TCRdb called clonotypes with MiXCR, one entry per CDR3 protein. The repertoire includes 350,000 or so distinct CDR3 sequences, 20% to 25% of them detected once, and around 20% sits in the top ten. Sequenced sample: PBMCs or a T cell subset sorted from them (not recorded which). The receptors here all came from a man younger than 35 who had mild COVID-19 (a few samples of this study predate the infection). Cell type and time point are not known. Each CDR3 is given with its conserved first and last residue. The D gene is left open where the match is weak. The listing skips clone size in some rows; elsewhere it reads once, few, many or a size class.

D: .
size: many
V: TRBV4-3
J: TRBJ1-2
CDR3: CASSQEVRGRGDYGYTF
DNA: TGCGCCAGCAGCCAAGAGGTCAGGGGAAGGGGGGACTATGGCTACACCTTC

D: .
size: .
V: TRBV7-9
J: TRBJ1-1
CDR3: CASSEAGGRTEAFF
DNA: TGTGCCAGCAGCGAGGCGGGGGGAAGGACTGAAGCTTTCTTT

D: .
size: .
V: TRBV25-1
J: TRBJ2-3
CDR3: CASSLPHWPPDTQYF
DNA: TGTGCCAGCAGCCTCCCCCACTGGCCCCCAGATACGCAGTATTTT

D: TRBD1
size: .
V: TRBV6-6
J: TRBJ2-1
CDR3: CASTEPTGGRHEQFF
DNA: TGTGCCAGCACTGAACCGACAGGGGGCCGTCATGAGCAGTTCTTC

D: TRBD2
size: .
V: TRBV6-4
J: TRBJ2-1
CDR3: CASSTSGGAVEQFF
DNA: TGTGCCAGCAGTACTAGCGGGGGGGCCGTTGAGCAGTTCTTC

D: .
size: .
V: TRBV12-3/TRBV12-4
J: TRBJ1-4
CDR3: CASSLIGQGATNEKLFF
DNA: TGTGCCAGCAGTTTAATCGGGCAGGGAGCAACTAATGAAAAACTGTTTTTT

D: .
size: .
V: TRBV12-5
J: TRBJ2-5
CDR3: CASTWEDKETQYF
DNA: TGTGCTAGTACATGGGAGGATAAAGAGACCCAGTACTTC

D: .
size: .
V: TRBV6-6
J: TRBJ2-1
CDR3: CASSDPHRDTRREQFF
DNA: TGTGCCAGCAGTGACCCCCACAGGGATACGCGGCGTGAGCAGTTCTTC

D: .
size: few
V: TRBV12-3/TRBV12-4
J: TRBJ2-3
CDR3: CASRTGPRGTDTQYF
DNA: TGTGCCAGCCGGACGGGACCGAGGGGGACAGATACGCAGTATTTT

D: .
size: .
V: TRBV4-3
J: TRBJ1-3
CDR3: CASSQDVVGRNTIYF
DNA: TGCGCCAGCAGCCAAGATGTGGTCGGAAGAAACACCATATATTTT

D: .
size: .
V: TRBV4-1
J: TRBJ1-1
CDR3: CASSTPHGKNTEAFF
DNA: TGCGCCAGCAGCACCCCCCACGGGAAGAACACTGAAGCTTTCTTT

D: .
size: .
V: TRBV6-6
J: TRBJ1-1
CDR3: CASRVTAGVTEAFF
DNA: TGTGCCAGCAGGGTGACAGCCGGGGTCACTGAAGCTTTCTTT

D: TRBD2
size: few
V: TRBV24-1
J: TRBJ2-3
CDR3: CATSIAGSTDTQYF
DNA: TGTGCCACCAGTATAGCGGGGTCCACAGATACGCAGTATTTT

D: .
size: .
V: TRBV11-2
J: TRBJ1-6
CDR3: CASSLEPTQNSSPLHF
DNA: TGTGCCAGCAGCTTAGAGCCCACGCAAAATAGCTCACCCCTCCACTTT

D: .
size: .
V: TRBV7-9
J: TRBJ2-7
CDR3: CASSLYSYEQYF
DNA: TGTGCCAGCAGCTTATACTCCTACGAGCAGTACTTC

D: .
size: .
V: TRBV11-2
J: TRBJ2-5
CDR3: CASSSVGQETQYF
DNA: TGTGCCAGCAGCTCAGTAGGCCAAGAGACCCAGTACTTC

D: .
size: .
V: TRBV29-1
J: TRBJ2-7
CDR3: CSVTGTSYEQYF
DNA: TGCAGCGTTACCGGGACCTCCTACGAGCAGTACTTC

D: .
size: .
V: TRBV4-2
J: TRBJ1-1
CDR3: CASSQDLPAGPEAFF
DNA: TGTGCCAGCAGCCAAGATTTACCGGCTGGACCTGAAGCTTTCTTT

D: TRBD1
size: few
V: TRBV12-3/TRBV12-4
J: TRBJ1-1
CDR3: CASGTGPEAFF
DNA: TGTGCCAGCGGGACAGGCCCTGAAGCTTTCTTT

D: .
size: .
V: TRBV7-7
J: TRBJ1-2
CDR3: CASSSWVQGFYGYTF
DNA: TGTGCTAGCAGCTCGTGGGTACAGGGCTTCTATGGCTACACCTTC

D: .
size: many
V: TRBV5-4
J: TRBJ2-1
CDR3: CASKTPPGNEQFF
DNA: TGTGCCAGCAAAACCCCCCCCGGGAATGAGCAGTTCTTC

D: .
size: few
V: TRBV19
J: TRBJ1-2
CDR3: CASSTQGGANYGYTF
DNA: TGTGCCAGTAGTACACAGGGAGGCGCTAACTATGGCTACACCTTC

D: .
size: .
V: TRBV7-2
J: TRBJ1-1
CDR3: CASSLVGVLNTEAFF
DNA: TGTGCCAGCAGCTTAGTGGGGGTCTTGAACACTGAAGCTTTCTTT

D: TRBD1
size: many
V: TRBV15
J: TRBJ2-5
CDR3: CATSRDKGTGFFSQYF
DNA: TGTGCCACCAGCAGAGATAAAGGGACAGGGTTTTTTTCCCAGTACTTC

D: .
size: .
V: TRBV30
J: TRBJ1-1
CDR3: CAWSVRLNTEAFF
DNA: TGTGCCTGGAGTGTAAGGTTGAACACTGAAGCTTTCTTT

D: TRBD1
size: few
V: TRBV15
J: TRBJ2-4
CDR3: CATSRSTGFFDIQYF
DNA: TGTGCCACCAGCAGATCGACAGGGTTTTTTGACATTCAGTACTTC

D: TRBD1
size: .
V: TRBV7-2
J: TRBJ1-2
CDR3: CASSPISGTAGGGYTF
DNA: TGTGCCAGCAGCCCAATTTCCGGGACAGCTGGAGGTGGCTACACCTTC

D: TRBD2
size: few
V: TRBV4-2
J: TRBJ2-3
CDR3: CASSLGTSGGRWDTQYF
DNA: TGTGCCAGCAGCCTTGGGACTAGCGGGGGAAGGTGGGATACGCAGTATTTT

D: .
size: .
V: TRBV7-9
J: TRBJ2-5
CDR3: CASSFLQETQYF
DNA: TGTGCCAGCAGCTTCTTGCAAGAGACCCAGTACTTC

D: .
size: many
V: TRBV7-2
J: TRBJ2-3
CDR3: CASSQSGVDTQYF
DNA: TGTGCCAGCAGCCAATCCGGGGTAGATACGCAGTATTTT

D: .
size: .
V: TRBV10-3
J: TRBJ2-5
CDR3: CAISSFLGRASQETQYF
DNA: TGTGCCATCTCCTCCTTTTTAGGCAGGGCCTCGCAAGAGACCCAGTACTTC

D: TRBD2
size: .
V: TRBV4-1
J: TRBJ2-2
CDR3: CASSRSGLASGELFF
DNA: TGCGCCAGCAGCCGCTCGGGACTAGCGTCCGGGGAGCTGTTTTTT

D: .
size: .
V: TRBV7-2
J: TRBJ2-2
CDR3: CASSTGPRTGELFF
DNA: TGTGCCAGCAGCACCGGGCCGCGCACCGGGGAGCTGTTTTTT

D: .
size: few
V: TRBV6-6
J: TRBJ1-1
CDR3: CASSYSPTGSIRTEAFF
DNA: TGTGCCAGCAGTTACTCCCCCACAGGGTCCATTCGCACTGAAGCTTTCTTT

D: .
size: once
V: TRBV27
J: TRBJ2-3
CDR3: CDSSYSTDTQYF
DNA: TGTGACAGCAGTTACAGCACAGATACGCAGTATTTT

D: .
size: few
V: TRBV7-9
J: TRBJ1-2
CDR3: CASSLMSVDYGYTF
DNA: TGTGCCAGCAGCTTAATGTCCGTGGACTATGGCTACACCTTC

D: .
size: .
V: TRBV25-1
J: TRBJ1-5
CDR3: CASSESGDLYNQPQHF
DNA: TGTGCCAGCAGTGAGTCAGGAGATCTGTACAATCAGCCCCAGCATTTT

D: TRBD1
size: .
V: TRBV10-3
J: TRBJ1-2
CDR3: CAINPTGDGYTF
DNA: TGTGCCATCAACCCGACAGGGGACGGCTACACCTTC

D: TRBD1
size: .
V: TRBV20-1
J: TRBJ1-6
CDR3: CSARDPDRGNSPLHF
DNA: TGCAGTGCTAGAGATCCGGACAGGGGTAATTCACCCCTCCACTTT

D: TRBD1
size: few
V: TRBV18
J: TRBJ1-2
CDR3: CASSPTGQDYGYTF
DNA: TGTGCCAGCTCACCGACAGGGCAGGACTATGGCTACACCTTC

D: .
size: .
V: TRBV29-1
J: TRBJ2-7
CDR3: CSVVKSDSYEQYF
DNA: TGCAGCGTAGTTAAAAGTGATTCCTACGAGCAGTACTTC

D: TRBD1
size: few
V: TRBV28
J: TRBJ2-3
CDR3: CASSSDRVPTDTQYF
DNA: TGTGCCAGCAGTTCGGACAGGGTCCCCACAGATACGCAGTATTTT

D: .
size: few
V: TRBV14
J: TRBJ2-5
CDR3: CASSQARDPRETQYF
DNA: TGTGCCAGCAGCCAAGCTCGGGATCCGCGAGAGACCCAGTACTTC

D: .
size: .
V: TRBV7-9
J: TRBJ1-2
CDR3: CASSLRPGVDYGYTF
DNA: TGTGCCAGCAGCTTACGCCCAGGGGTGGACTATGGCTACACCTTC

D: .
size: .
V: TRBV7-2
J: TRBJ2-3
CDR3: CASSLGKGADTQYF
DNA: TGTGCCAGCAGCTTAGGCAAGGGGGCAGATACGCAGTATTTT

D: .
size: few
V: TRBV6-6
J: TRBJ2-7
CDR3: CASQSGRFQVQQYF
DNA: TGTGCCAGCCAGTCGGGCAGGTTTCAGGTGCAGCAGTACTTC

D: .
size: .
V: TRBV6-5
J: TRBJ2-2
CDR3: CASSYSKGNTGELFF
DNA: TGTGCCAGCAGTTACTCGAAAGGCAACACCGGGGAGCTGTTTTTT

D: .
size: many
V: TRBV7-2
J: TRBJ2-5
CDR3: CASSRQGEETQYF
DNA: TGTGCCAGCAGCCGGCAGGGCGAAGAGACCCAGTACTTC

D: .
size: many
V: TRBV20-1
J: TRBJ2-3
CDR3: CSASRPGEDTQYF
DNA: TGCAGTGCTAGTCGGCCGGGGGAGGATACGCAGTATTTT

D: .
size: few
V: TRBV7-9
J: TRBJ2-5
CDR3: CASSLGDRDYQETQYF
DNA: TGTGCCAGCAGCTTGGGGGACCGGGACTACCAAGAGACCCAGTACTTC

D: TRBD2
size: .
V: TRBV7-3
J: TRBJ2-1
CDR3: CASSVDGGAYNEQFF
DNA: TGTGCCAGCAGCGTCGACGGGGGGGCCTACAATGAGCAGTTCTTC

D: .
size: .
V: TRBV12-3/TRBV12-4
J: TRBJ1-2
CDR3: CASSTDGGYYGYTF
DNA: TGTGCCAGCAGCACCGATGGGGGGTACTATGGCTACACCTTC

D: TRBD2
size: .
V: TRBV29-1
J: TRBJ2-3
CDR3: CSGHLAGGRDTQYF
DNA: TGCAGCGGTCACCTAGCGGGGGGCCGGGATACGCAGTATTTT

D: TRBD2
size: few
V: TRBV20-1
J: TRBJ2-2
CDR3: CSARVGLAGGDANTGELFF
DNA: TGCAGTGCTAGAGTTGGGCTAGCGGGGGGGGACGCGAACACCGGGGAGCTGTTTTTT

D: .
size: .
V: TRBV7-2
J: TRBJ1-1
CDR3: CASSSRGSGAFF
DNA: TGTGCCAGCAGCTCCCGAGGCTCGGGCGCTTTCTTT

D: .
size: .
V: TRBV12-5
J: TRBJ2-2
CDR3: CASGPQTANTGELFF
DNA: TGTGCTAGTGGTCCGCAGACAGCGAACACCGGGGAGCTGTTTTTT

D: .
size: few
V: TRBV9
J: TRBJ1-1
CDR3: CASSPDPTNTEAFF
DNA: TGTGCCAGCAGCCCCGACCCCACTAACACTGAAGCTTTCTTT

D: .
size: .
V: TRBV29-1
J: TRBJ2-1
CDR3: CSVGGGGYEQFF
DNA: TGCAGCGTTGGCGGAGGCGGGTATGAGCAGTTCTTC

D: .
size: .
V: TRBV5-1
J: TRBJ1-6
CDR3: CASSLHSMDSPLHF
DNA: TGCGCCAGCAGCTTGCATAGCATGGATTCACCCCTCCACTTT